A selection of T cell receptor beta chains follows, all from one sample in a study of blood T cell repertoires in COVID-19. Only in-frame clones appear in the TCRdb table, and some are missing; sequencing was by immunoSEQ multiplex PCR. This table holds approximately 170,000 clones, 88% found once. Specimen: peripheral blood. The receptors derive from a middle-aged man who had recovered from COVID-19. Each CDR3 is given with its conserved first and last residue. Fields, in order: V gene, J gene, clone size, D gene, CDR3 length, CDR3 protein, CDR3 DNA. A D gene is named only where the DNA matches it firmly. For some rows the clone size is stated as once, few or many, or as a class when expanded; others skip it.

TRBV4-3	TRBJ1-4	.	TRBD1	15	CASSRSGQTDEKLFF	TGCGCCAGCAGCCGATCGGGACAGACCGATGAAAAACTGTTTTTT
TRBV7-3	TRBJ1-1	.	TRBD1	15	CASSPRTGELTEAFF	TGTGCCAGCAGCCCTCGGACAGGGGAGCTCACTGAAGCTTTCTTT
TRBV19	TRBJ2-1	.	TRBD2	16	CASSSHSGGAFNEQFF	TGTGCCAGTAGTTCCCATAGCGGGGGGGCCTTTAATGAGCAGTTCTTC
TRBV5-6	TRBJ1-1	once	TRBD1	18	CASSLARGQRSLNTEAFF	TGTGCCAGCAGCTTGGCCAGGGGACAGCGGTCCCTGAACACTGAAGCTTTCTTT
TRBV20-1	TRBJ2-1	.	.	11	CSGTGLNEQFF	TGCAGTGGCACGGGACTCAATGAGCAGTTCTTC
TRBV18	TRBJ1-1	.	.	14	CASSPQGSNTEAFF	TGTGCCAGCTCACCACAGGGGTCGAACACTGAAGCTTTCTTT
TRBV5-1	TRBJ1-3	.	.	15	CASSLERGSGNTIYF	TGCGCCAGCAGCTTGGAACGGGGTTCTGGAAACACCATATATTTT
TRBV12-3/TRBV12-4	TRBJ1-2	.	TRBD1	13	CASRKQGVGGYTF	TGTGCCAGCAGGAAACAGGGGGTAGGTGGCTACACCTTC
TRBV6-2/TRBV6-3	TRBJ2-7	.	.	15	CASSYAAAPPREQYF	TGTGCCAGCAGTTACGCGGCCGCCCCACCCCGCGAGCAGTACTTC
TRBV2	TRBJ2-6	.	.	15	CASSERGTGANVLTF	TGTGCCAGCAGTGAACGGGGAACTGGGGCCAACGTCCTGACTTTC
TRBV4-1	TRBJ2-7	.	TRBD2	16	CASSQEGPGGSYEQYF	TGCGCCAGCAGCCAAGAGGGGCCGGGAGGATCCTACGAGCAGTACTTC
TRBV12-5	TRBJ1-4	.	.	16	CASGSKGLATNEKLFF	TGTGCTAGTGGTTCAAAGGGACTTGCAACTAATGAAAAACTGTTTTTT
TRBV13	TRBJ2-7	few	.	14	CASSLGVKGSEQYF	TGTGCCAGCAGCCTCGGGGTCAAGGGTTCCGAGCAGTACTTC
TRBV19	TRBJ1-1	once	TRBD1	13	CATRQGAHTEAFF	TGTGCCACCCGACAGGGGGCGCACACTGAAGCTTTCTTT
TRBV5-8	TRBJ2-5	.	TRBD2	15	CASSLRGLTPETQYF	TGTGCCAGCAGCTTGAGGGGACTAACCCCGGAGACCCAGTACTTC
TRBV28	TRBJ2-7	.	TRBD1	14	CASRGTALSYEQYF	TGTGCCAGCAGGGGGACAGCCCTCTCCTACGAGCAGTACTTC
TRBV28	TRBJ1-2	.	TRBD1	13	CASSLTGNYGYTF	TGTGCCAGCAGTTTGACAGGGAACTATGGCTACACCTTC
TRBV5-5	TRBJ1-1	once	.	13	CASSLGAYTEAFF	TGTGCCAGCAGCTTGGGAGCGTACACTGAAGCTTTCTTT
TRBV27	TRBJ2-1	.	TRBD1	11	CASSRGSEQFF	TGTGCCAGCAGCAGGGGGAGTGAGCAGTTCTTC
TRBV18	TRBJ1-1	.	TRBD1	13	CASSPLRGTEAFF	TGTGCCAGCTCACCACTCAGGGGGACTGAAGCTTTCTTT
TRBV7-8	TRBJ1-2	.	TRBD1	15	CASSPIRDSLYGYTF	TGTGCCAGCAGCCCGATCCGGGACAGCCTCTATGGCTACACCTTC
TRBV5-6	TRBJ1-5	.	.	17	CASSPSGTSGSNQPQHF	TGTGCCAGCAGCCCTTCCGGGACATCGGGTAGCAATCAGCCCCAGCATTTT
TRBV9	TRBJ2-2	.	.	16	CASSAPGTSNTGELFF	TGTGCCAGCAGCGCCCCCGGGACTTCGAACACCGGGGAGCTGTTTTTT
TRBV14	TRBJ2-7	.	TRBD1	15	CASSLRTGMAGEQYF	TGTGCCAGCAGCCTGAGGACAGGGATGGCAGGAGAGCAGTACTTC
TRBV6-2/TRBV6-3	TRBJ1-2	.	.	12	CASSYSRIGYTF	TGTGCCAGCAGTTACTCGAGAATTGGCTACACCTTC
TRBV10-3	TRBJ1-1	.	TRBD1	13	CAISDHRGTEAFF	TGTGCCATCAGTGACCACAGGGGCACTGAAGCTTTCTTT
TRBV19	TRBJ2-7	.	.	14	CASSIGTGFNEQYF	TGTGCCAGTAGTATAGGTACAGGATTCAACGAGCAGTACTTC
TRBV28	TRBJ2-4	.	.	13	CASSLGTSAIQYF	TGTGCCAGCAGTTTAGGGACATCAGCCATTCAGTACTTC
TRBV14	TRBJ1-1	few	TRBD1	12	CASSQITGAAFF	TGTGCCAGCAGCCAGATAACAGGGGCAGCTTTCTTT
TRBV7-3	TRBJ1-3	.	.	12	CASSFSGRAIYF	TGTGCCAGCAGCTTTTCAGGAAGAGCCATATATTTT
TRBV7-8	TRBJ1-1	few	.	13	CASSRTANTEAFF	TGTGCCAGCAGCCGGACAGCGAACACTGAAGCTTTCTTT
TRBV23-1	TRBJ2-1	.	TRBD2	14	CASSQSREGDEQFF	TGCGCCAGCAGTCAATCGCGGGAGGGCGATGAGCAGTTCTTC
TRBV21-1	TRBJ2-3	.	.	15	CASSQRGGCTDTQYF	TGTGCCAGCAGCCAAAGGGGGGGCTGCACAGATACGCAGTATTTT
TRBV7-6	TRBJ2-1	.	.	16	CASSLASSGQGNEQFF	TGTGCCAGCAGCTTAGCTTCTAGCGGACAGGGCAATGAGCAGTTCTTC
TRBV9	TRBJ1-1	once	.	13	CASSVSSGRGAFF	TGTGCCAGCAGCGTAAGTTCGGGGAGGGGAGCTTTCTTT
TRBV7-6	TRBJ1-1	.	.	16	CASSLRWGRVGTEAFF	TGTGCCAGCAGCTTACGCTGGGGCAGGGTTGGCACTGAAGCTTTCTTT
TRBV6-5	TRBJ1-4	.	.	15	CASSYSRQHQEKLFF	TGTGCCAGCAGTTACTCGAGACAGCACCAAGAAAAACTGTTTTTT
TRBV10-2	TRBJ1-6	.	.	14	CASSEGLVNSPLHF	TGCGCCAGCAGTGAGGGGCTTGTTAATTCACCCCTCCACTTT
TRBV13	TRBJ2-1	.	.	15	CASSPNRGLKPEQFF	TGTGCCAGCAGCCCGAACAGGGGACTGAAACCCGAGCAGTTCTTC
TRBV19	TRBJ1-6	.	.	14	CASSVDSSNSPLHF	TGTGCCAGTAGTGTTGACAGTTCCAATTCACCCCTCCACTTT
TRBV19	TRBJ1-2	.	.	14	CASSIVSQGGGYTF	TGTGCCAGTAGTATAGTCTCTCAGGGAGGCGGCTACACCTTC
TRBV6-2/TRBV6-3	TRBJ2-7	.	TRBD1	13	CASSYGTDYEQYF	TGTGCCAGCAGTTACGGGACAGACTACGAGCAGTACTTC
TRBV19	TRBJ2-4	once	TRBD1	20	CASSIRAGGQGDFAKNIQYF	TGTGCCAGTAGTATTCGTGCAGGCGGACAGGGTGATTTCGCCAAAAACATTCAGTACTTC
TRBV27	TRBJ2-4	.	TRBD1	13	CASKLTGENIQYF	TGTGCCAGCAAACTGACAGGGGAAAACATTCAGTACTTC
TRBV28	TRBJ1-2	.	TRBD1	16	CASRPIKGADIYGYTF	TGTGCCAGCAGACCCATTAAGGGGGCGGACATCTATGGCTACACCTTC
TRBV15	TRBJ1-2	.	.	15	CATSRHHITNYGYTF	TGTGCCACCAGCAGACACCACATTACTAACTATGGCTACACCTTC
TRBV9	TRBJ1-5	.	.	15	CASSPTSGGNQPQHF	TGTGCCAGCAGCCCCACCTCGGGTGGCAATCAGCCCCAGCATTTT
TRBV28	TRBJ1-2	.	.	14	CASRAGPGNYGYTF	TGTGCCAGCAGAGCCGGGCCAGGGAACTATGGCTACACCTTC
TRBV24-1	TRBJ2-1	.	TRBD2	16	CATSDPLAGGYNEQFF	TGTGCCACCAGTGATCCTTTAGCGGGTGGTTACAATGAGCAGTTCTTC
TRBV19	TRBJ1-1	few	.	14	CATLPWGPGTEAFF	TGTGCCACCTTACCTTGGGGGCCGGGCACTGAAGCTTTCTTT
TRBV28	TRBJ2-7	.	.	14	CASSLAGAGYEQYF	TGTGCCAGCAGTTTAGCTGGGGCAGGTTACGAGCAGTACTTC
TRBV6-2/TRBV6-3	TRBJ2-2	.	TRBD2	17	CASSSHAGGTNTGELFF	TGTGCCAGCAGTTCTCACGCGGGGGGAACAAACACCGGGGAGCTGTTTTTT
TRBV7-8	TRBJ1-2	.	.	12	CASSLGTGTYTF	TGTGCCAGCAGCTTAGGAACAGGGACCTACACCTTC
TRBV29-1	TRBJ2-7	once	TRBD1	13	CSVRQGSAYEQYF	TGCAGCGTCCGACAGGGGTCAGCCTACGAGCAGTACTTC
TRBV6-5	TRBJ2-1	.	TRBD2	12	CASRLAGQAQFF	TGTGCCAGCCGCCTAGCGGGGCAAGCGCAGTTCTTC
TRBV11-2	TRBJ2-3	.	.	16	CASSSRGAGGTDTQYF	TGTGCCAGCAGCTCCCGGGGAGCCGGGGGCACAGATACGCAGTATTTT
TRBV7-2	TRBJ2-1	.	TRBD2	12	CASSAGVFEQFF	TGTGCCAGTTCAGCGGGAGTTTTTGAGCAGTTCTTC